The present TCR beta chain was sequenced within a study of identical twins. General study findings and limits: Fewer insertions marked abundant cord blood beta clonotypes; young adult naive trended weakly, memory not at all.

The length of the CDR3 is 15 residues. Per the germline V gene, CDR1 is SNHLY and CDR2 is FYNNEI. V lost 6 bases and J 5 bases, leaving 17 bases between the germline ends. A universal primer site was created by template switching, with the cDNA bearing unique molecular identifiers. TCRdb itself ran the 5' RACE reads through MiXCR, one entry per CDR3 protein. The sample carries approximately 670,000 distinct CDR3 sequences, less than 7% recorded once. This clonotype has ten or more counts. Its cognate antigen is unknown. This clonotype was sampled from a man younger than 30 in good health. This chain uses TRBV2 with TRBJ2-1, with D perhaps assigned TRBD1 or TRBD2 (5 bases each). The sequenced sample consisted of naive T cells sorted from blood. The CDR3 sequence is CASSLRDAKHNEQFF. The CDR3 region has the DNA TGTGCCAGCAGCCTCCGGGACGCTAAACACAATGAGCAGTTCTTC.